Following are 26 T cell receptor beta chains from one sample sequenced in a study of blood T cell repertoires in COVID-19. Profiled with immunoSEQ multiplex PCR; TCRdb holds only in-frame clones, not every one. The sample shows some 100,000 clones, approximately 90% of them seen only once. Source material: peripheral blood. The receptors were gathered from a man over 45 with acute or convalescent COVID-19.

J is TRBJ1-5 and V is TRBV28, with 10 nucleotides matching TRBD1. Germline V gene lookup returns CDR1 MDHEN and CDR2 SYDVKM. Trimming removed 5 bases from V and 7 bases from J; junction bases left unmatched: 5. This CDR3 spans 14 amino acids. The CDR3 nucleotides read TGTGCCAGCAGTGCCGGACAGGGGGAACAGCCCCAGCATTTT. Its translation is CASSAGQGEQPQHF.

About this clone: A much larger clone sits a single nucleotide away, making a read error possible. This specimen includes other DNA sequences encoding the same CDR3. CDR3 region: CASSLGTGDTEAFF. CDR3 bases: TGCGCCAGCAGCTTGGGGACCGGGGACACTGAAGCTTTCTTT. V and J are TRBV5-1 and TRBJ1-1; no clear D. From germline, CDR1 is SGHRS and CDR2 YFSETQ. The V and J ends lost 0 bases and 3 bases respectively, with 9 bases between them. This CDR3 contains 14 residues. The full variable domain, completed using reference TRBV5-1 and TRBJ1-1, is KAGVTQTPRYLIKTRGQQVTLSCSPISGHRSVSWYQQTPGQGLQFLFEYFSETQRNKGNFPGRFSGRQFSNSRSEMNVSTLELGDSALYLCASSLGTGDTEAFFGQGTRLTVV.

The J gene is TRBJ2-1, the V gene TRBV5-6, with a weak D call TRBD2 (6 bases). The CDR3 sequence is 17 residues long. CDR1 and CDR2 from the germline V gene are SGHDT and YYEEEE. The germline V and J ends were trimmed by 3 bases and 0 bases, with 16 bases remaining between them. This CDR3 reads CASSSRDSASSYNEQFF. The CDR3 DNA sequence: TGTGCCAGCAGCTCACGGGACTCAGCGAGCTCCTACAATGAGCAGTTCTTC.

This sequence joins TRBV19 and TRBJ2-2; no clear D. Germline V gene sequence: CDR1 LNHDA, CDR2 SQIVND (reference sequence). V lost 5 bases and J lost 3, with 10 bases in between. The CDR3 extends over 14 amino acids. DNA for the CDR3: TGTGCCAGTAGTCTCGACACCTACACCGGGGAGCTGTTTTTT. Its protein product is CASSLDTYTGELFF.

This chain joins TRBV3-1 (or the pseudogene TRBV3-2) and TRBJ2-1; the match to TRBD2 covers 12 bases. CDR3 length equals 17 residues. V was pared by 0 bases and J by 7 bases, with 7 bases of the junction left unmatched. Germline V lookup: CDR1 LGHDT, CDR2 YNNKEL (reference sequence). The CDR3 nucleotides are TGTGCCAGCAGCCAAGATCGGGCTAGCGGGGGGGCAAATGAGCAGTTCTTC. Its protein product is CASSQDRASGGANEQFF.

The chain uses TRBV15 and TRBJ2-3; no reliable D call. CDR1 LNHNV and CDR2 YYDKDF come from the germline V gene (reference sequence). The CDR3 totals 12 residues. Between the trimmed V and J ends, which lost 5 bases and 7 bases, there was a span of 10 bases. This chain's CDR3 is CATSGQTYTQYF. The CDR3 DNA sequence: TGTGCCACCAGCGGGCAAACCTATACGCAGTATTTT.

This clone was detected a few times. The J gene is TRBJ1-2, the V gene TRBV9; D is unresolved. This CDR3 region has 14 residues. V was shortened by 1 base and J by 7 bases, with 14 bases between the two germline ends. Germline assignment: CDR1 SGDLS and CDR2 YYNGEE. As DNA, the CDR3 is TGTGCCAGCAGCGTATCTACAGCCTCACTTGGCTACACCTTC. This gives the protein CASSVSTASLGYTF. Supplemented by reference TRBV9 and TRBJ1-2, the full variable domain reads DSGVTQTPKHLITATGQRVTLRCSPRSGDLSVYWYQQSLDQGLQFLIQYYNGEERAKGNILERFSAQQFPDLHSELNLSSLELGDSALYFCASSVSTASLGYTFGSGTRLTVV.

J is TRBJ2-3 and V is TRBV19; 9 nucleotides agree with TRBD2. V gave up 5 bases and J gave up 5 bases; unmatched junction bases: 11. The CDR3 runs to 16 residues. Germline V gene data show CDR1 as LNHDA and CDR2 as SQIVND (reference sequence). DNA for the CDR3: TGTGCCAGTAGTTCGGCCGGGACTAGCTTAAAAGATACGCAGTATTTT. Translation: CASSSAGTSLKDTQYF.

V and J are TRBV11-2 and TRBJ2-7; D gene unclear. The CDR3 loop spans 13 amino acids. Deletions cut 3 bases from V and 2 bases from J, with 8 bases between. Germline V lookup: CDR1 SGHAT, CDR2 FQNNGV. CDR3 nucleotide sequence: TGTGCCAGCAGCTTGTCGGAGACCTACGAGCAGTACTTC. It translates to CASSLSETYEQYF.

This chain joins TRBV6-5 and TRBJ2-1; 9 bases fit TRBD1. CDR3 size: 15 residues. Trimming cost V 4 bases and J 4 bases; bases outside gene matches: 5. Looked up from germline, CDR1 is MNHEY and CDR2 is SVGAGI. CDR3 DNA: TGTGCCAGCAGTTCCGCCGGGACAGGGTACAATGAGCAGTTCTTC. It is translated as CASSSAGTGYNEQFF.

This clone was seen once. This chain uses TRBV5-1 with TRBJ2-1, with D tentatively TRBD2 (5 bases). CDR1 is SGHRS and CDR2 is YFSETQ in the germline V gene. The V end was cut by 7 bases, the J end by 3 bases, with 14 bases between. The CDR3 contains 14 residues. The CDR3 DNA reads as TGCGCCAGCGCATCGGACTGGGACTACAATGAGCAGTTCTTC. Translation gives CASASDWDYNEQFF. Full variable domain (remainder filled in from reference TRBV5-1 and TRBJ2-1): KAGVTQTPRYLIKTRGQQVTLSCSPISGHRSVSWYQQTPGQGLQFLFEYFSETQRNKGNFPGRFSGRQFSNSRSEMNVSTLELGDSALYLCASASDWDYNEQFFGPGTRLTVL.

The chain links TRBV30 to TRBJ1-4; D is unclear. The CDR3 loop spans 14 amino acids. The germline CDR1 and CDR2 sequences are GTSNPN and SVGIG (reference sequence). Deletions cut 1 base from V and 6 bases from J, with 12 bases between. The CDR3 is CAWSGHKRDEKLFF. The CDR3 DNA reads TGTGCCTGGAGTGGACACAAACGCGATGAAAAACTGTTTTTT. Full variable domain (outside the CDR3, taken from reference TRBV30 and TRBJ1-4): SQTIHQWPATLVQPVGSPLSLECTVEGTSNPNLYWYRQAAGRGLQLLFYSVGIGQISSEVPQNLSASRPQDRQFILSSKKLLLSDSGFYLCAWSGHKRDEKLFFGSGTQLSVL.

The V gene is TRBV19, the J gene TRBJ2-1, with TRBD2 matching 14 bases. CDR1 and CDR2 (germline): LNHDA, SQIVND (reference sequence). J gave up 4 bases and V 9 bases, and 14 bases lay outside the gene matches. The CDR3 consists of 18 residues. The CDR3 region is CASSPWGGLAGAYNEQFF. In nucleotides, the CDR3 is TGTGCCAGCAGTCCCTGGGGGGGACTAGCGGGGGCGTACAATGAGCAGTTCTTC.

The V and J genes are TRBV11-3 and TRBJ2-7, with a tentative D call TRBD1 (6 bases). This CDR3 comprises 14 residues. The V end was cut by 3 bases, the J end by 3 bases, with 12 bases between. Germline CDR1 SGHNT, CDR2 YENEEA. The CDR3 reads CASSLDSRDYEQYF. The CDR3 DNA follows: TGTGCCAGCAGCTTGGACAGCCGCGACTACGAGCAGTACTTC. The full variable domain, its missing parts supplied by reference TRBV11-3 and TRBJ2-7, is EAGVVQSPRYKIIEKKQPVAFWCNPISGHNTLYWYLQNLGQGPELLIRYENEEAVDDSQLPKDRFSAERLKGVDSTLKIQPAELGDSAVYLCASSLDSRDYEQYFGPGTRLTVT.

The chain recombines TRBV9 with TRBJ1-1, with 8 bases identical to TRBD1. Trimming removed 4 bases from V and 6 bases from J; junction bases left unmatched: 8. Per the germline V gene, CDR1 is SGDLS and CDR2 is YYNGEE. The CDR3 is 14 residues long. CDR3 in amino acids: CASSITWTGPEAFF. CDR3 nucleotides: TGTGCCAGCAGCATCACCTGGACAGGGCCTGAAGCTTTCTTT. Supplemented by reference TRBV9 and TRBJ1-1, the full variable domain reads DSGVTQTPKHLITATGQRVTLRCSPRSGDLSVYWYQQSLDQGLQFLIQYYNGEERAKGNILERFSAQQFPDLHSELNLSSLELGDSALYFCASSITWTGPEAFFGQGTRLTVV.

The chain is built from TRBV2 and TRBJ2-7; 11 bases line up with TRBD1. CDR1 is SNHLY, CDR2 FYNNEI, per germline. This CDR3 spans 12 amino acids. With 6 bases clipped from V and 8 bases from J, the junction kept 3 bases outside the gene matches. This CDR3 reads CASRGQGAQQYF. The CDR3 region has the DNA TGTGCCAGCAGAGGACAGGGGGCCCAGCAGTACTTC.

Worth noting for this clone: This sample also contains other DNA sequences that code for the same CDR3. The V gene is TRBV18, the J gene TRBJ1-2, with TRBD1 matching over 7 bases. The CDR3 sequence is 13 residues long. The germline gives CDR1 KGHSH, CDR2 LQKENI. V shed 6 bases, J shed 6 bases, and the junction held 7 bases outside the gene matches. The CDR3 loop is CASSREGGDGYTF. DNA of the CDR3: TGTGCCAGCTCGCGGGAAGGGGGCGATGGCTACACCTTC.

V usage is TRBV6-1 and J usage is TRBJ2-7; tentatively, D is TRBD1 (6 bases). Trimming shortened V by 3 bases and J by 3 bases, and 9 bases separated the two germline ends. Germline V gene lookup returns CDR1 MNHNS and CDR2 SASEGT. This CDR3 region has 13 residues. CDR3 nucleotides: TGTGCCAGCAGTGATGGACAGCTCTACGAGCAGTACTTC. This codes for CASSDGQLYEQYF.

The V gene is TRBV6-5, the J gene TRBJ1-1, with D possibly matching TRBD1 (5 bases). Trimming took 3 bases from V and 0 from J, leaving 8 bases between them. Germline V lookup: CDR1 MNHEY, CDR2 SVGAGI. This CDR3 contains 14 residues. CDR3 loop: CASSYTGLNTEAFF. CDR3 sequence (DNA): TGTGCCAGCAGTTATACAGGCCTGAACACTGAAGCTTTCTTT.

Notes on this clone: The junction shows a germline mismatch at one end, possibly a read error. This sequence joins TRBV2 and TRBJ1-1; D is unresolved. The germline CDR1 and CDR2 sequences are SNHLY and FYNNEI. This CDR3 has 15 amino acids. The CDR3 reads CASREVTEQNTEAFF. In DNA form, the CDR3 reads TGTGCCAGCAGAGAAGTTACAGAACAGAACACTGAAGCTTTCTTT.

This chain connects TRBV2 to TRBJ1-1, with a possible D match to TRBD1 (6 bases). The CDR3 has 15 residues. Per the germline V gene, CDR1 is SNHLY and CDR2 is FYNNEI. V was trimmed by 7 bases and J by 5 bases, leaving 20 bases between them. The CDR3 nucleotides are TGTGCCAGCAACGTCCAACAGGGTGGAAGGACTGAAGCTTTCTTT. Its translation is CASNVQQGGRTEAFF.

The rearrangement joins TRBV6-6 to TRBJ2-7, with TRBD1 identical over 9 bases. V shed 6 bases, J shed 4 bases, and the junction held 7 bases outside the gene matches. Per the germline V gene, CDR1 is MNHNY and CDR2 is SVGAGI (reference sequence). The CDR3 totals 14 residues. DNA of the CDR3: TGTGCCAGCAGCGGGACAGGGAGTAATTACGAGCAGTACTTC. The encoded protein is CASSGTGSNYEQYF.

The chain links TRBV19 to TRBJ1-6, with 9 bases that match TRBD1. The germline V gene has CDR1 LNHDA and CDR2 SQIVND (reference sequence). Trimming took 3 bases from V and 7 from J; bases not matched to a gene: 13. This CDR3 contains 18 residues. CDR3 amino acids: CASSMDRGPLSINSPLHF. CDR3 sequence (DNA): TGTGCCAGTAGTATGGACAGGGGCCCCTTATCCATCAATTCACCCCTCCACTTT.

The chain joins TRBV4-1 to TRBJ1-2; the match to TRBD1 covers 8 bases. V gave up 2 bases and J gave up 8 bases; unmatched junction bases: 7. The CDR3 runs to 14 residues. Germline V CDR1 and CDR2: MGHRA, YSYEKL. This CDR3 reads CASSQRQGIRGYTF. The DNA for the CDR3 is TGCGCCAGCAGCCAACGACAGGGGATTAGGGGCTACACCTTC.

The V call is TRBV6-5, the J call TRBJ1-2, with unresolved D. The germline V and J ends were trimmed by 6 bases and 2 bases, with 4 bases remaining between them. CDR1 MNHEY and CDR2 SVGAGI come from the germline V gene. CDR3 length: 11 residues. DNA of the CDR3: TGTGCCAGCAGGGCAAACTATGGCTACACCTTC. It codes for CASRANYGYTF.

V is TRBV19 and J is TRBJ2-1; TRBD2 might be the D (5 bases). The CDR3 runs to 14 residues. V gave up 4 bases and J gave up 5 bases, with 12 bases separating them. Germline V gives CDR1 LNHDA, CDR2 SQIVND (reference sequence). DNA for the CDR3: TGTGCCAGTAGTAGATGGACGGGAAACAATGAGCAGTTCTTC. It codes for CASSRWTGNNEQFF.